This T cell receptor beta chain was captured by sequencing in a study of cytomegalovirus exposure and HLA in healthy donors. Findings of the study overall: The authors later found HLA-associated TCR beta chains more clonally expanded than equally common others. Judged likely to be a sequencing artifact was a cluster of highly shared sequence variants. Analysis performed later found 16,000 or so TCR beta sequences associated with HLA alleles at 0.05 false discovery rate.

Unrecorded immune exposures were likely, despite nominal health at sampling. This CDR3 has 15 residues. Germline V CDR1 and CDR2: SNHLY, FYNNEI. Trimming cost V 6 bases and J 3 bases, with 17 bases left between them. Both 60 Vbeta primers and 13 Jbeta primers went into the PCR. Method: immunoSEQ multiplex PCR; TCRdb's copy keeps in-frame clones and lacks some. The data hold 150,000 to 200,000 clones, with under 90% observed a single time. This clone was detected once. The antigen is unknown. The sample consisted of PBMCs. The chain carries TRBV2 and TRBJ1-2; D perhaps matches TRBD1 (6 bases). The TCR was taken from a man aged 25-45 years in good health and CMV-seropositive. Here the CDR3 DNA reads TGTGCCAGCAGCCGTCAAATGGGGGCTTACTATGGCTACACCTTC. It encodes CASSRQMGAYYGYTF.